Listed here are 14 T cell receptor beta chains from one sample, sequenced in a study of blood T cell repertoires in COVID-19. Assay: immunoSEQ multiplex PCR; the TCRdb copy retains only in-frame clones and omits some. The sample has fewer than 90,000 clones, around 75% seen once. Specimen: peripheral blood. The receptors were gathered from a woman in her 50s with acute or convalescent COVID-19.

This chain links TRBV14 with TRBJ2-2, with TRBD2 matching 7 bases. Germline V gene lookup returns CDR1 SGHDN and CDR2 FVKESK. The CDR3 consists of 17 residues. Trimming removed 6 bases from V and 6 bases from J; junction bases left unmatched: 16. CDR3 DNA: TGTGCCAGCAGTCCAAGTTCAGCGGGGTGGGGAGCCGGGGAGCTGTTTTTT. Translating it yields CASSPSSAGWGAGELFF.

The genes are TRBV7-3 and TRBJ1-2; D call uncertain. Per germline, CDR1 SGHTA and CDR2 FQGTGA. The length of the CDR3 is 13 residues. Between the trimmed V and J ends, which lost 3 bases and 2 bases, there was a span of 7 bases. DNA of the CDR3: TGTGCCAGCAGCTTCGGGGAGAACTATGGCTACACCTTC. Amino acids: CASSFGENYGYTF.

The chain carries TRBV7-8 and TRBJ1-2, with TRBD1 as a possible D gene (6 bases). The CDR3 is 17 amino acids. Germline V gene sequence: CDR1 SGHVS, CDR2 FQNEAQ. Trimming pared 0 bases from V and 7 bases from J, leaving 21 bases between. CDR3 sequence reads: CASSLAPWGQGWLGYTF. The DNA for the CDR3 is TGTGCCAGCAGCTTAGCCCCGTGGGGGCAGGGATGGCTTGGCTACACCTTC.

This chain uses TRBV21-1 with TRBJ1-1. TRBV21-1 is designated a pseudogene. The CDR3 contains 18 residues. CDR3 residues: CASSKAREAPQTTAEAFF. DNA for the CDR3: TGTGCCAGCAGCAAGGCGCGGGAGGCCCCCCAAACTACTGCTGAAGCTTTCTTT.

The CDR3 DNA sequence: TGCGCCAGCAGCGGAGGGGGCCCGGGTTCACCCCTCCACTTT. It is translated as CASSGGGPGSPLHF. This chain joins TRBV5-1 and TRBJ1-6; TRBD1 aligns across 7 bases. This CDR3 spans 14 amino acids. V shed 4 bases and J 9 bases; nucleotides not matched to a gene: 7. CDR1 and CDR2 from the germline V gene are SGHRS and YFSETQ.

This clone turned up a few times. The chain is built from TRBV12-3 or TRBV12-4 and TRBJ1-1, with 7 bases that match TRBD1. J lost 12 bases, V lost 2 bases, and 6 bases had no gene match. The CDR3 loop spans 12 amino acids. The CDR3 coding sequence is TGTGCCAGCAGTTTACGGGCAGGGGGGTCTTTCTTT. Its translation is CASSLRAGGSFF.

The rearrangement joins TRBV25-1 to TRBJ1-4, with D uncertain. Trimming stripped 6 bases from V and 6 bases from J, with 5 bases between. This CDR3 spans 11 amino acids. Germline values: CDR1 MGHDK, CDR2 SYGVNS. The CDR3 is CASRNYEKLFF. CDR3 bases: TGTGCCAGCAGAAACTATGAAAAACTGTTTTTT.

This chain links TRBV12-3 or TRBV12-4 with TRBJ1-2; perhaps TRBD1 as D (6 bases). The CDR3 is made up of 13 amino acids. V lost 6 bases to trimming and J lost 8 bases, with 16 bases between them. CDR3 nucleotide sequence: TGTGCCAGCAGGACCAACAGGGAATGGGGCTACACCTTC. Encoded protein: CASRTNREWGYTF.

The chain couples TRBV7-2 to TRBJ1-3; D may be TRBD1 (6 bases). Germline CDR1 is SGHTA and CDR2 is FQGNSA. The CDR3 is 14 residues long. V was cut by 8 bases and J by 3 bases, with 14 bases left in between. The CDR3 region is CASLDRQGGNTIYF. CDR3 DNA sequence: TGTGCCAGCCTAGACAGGCAGGGTGGAAACACCATATATTTT.

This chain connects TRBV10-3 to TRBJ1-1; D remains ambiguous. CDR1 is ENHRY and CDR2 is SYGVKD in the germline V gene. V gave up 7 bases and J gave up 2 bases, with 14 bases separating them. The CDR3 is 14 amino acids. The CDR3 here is CAITSSRDNTEAFF. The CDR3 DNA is TGTGCCATCACTTCCTCGAGGGATAACACTGAAGCTTTCTTT.

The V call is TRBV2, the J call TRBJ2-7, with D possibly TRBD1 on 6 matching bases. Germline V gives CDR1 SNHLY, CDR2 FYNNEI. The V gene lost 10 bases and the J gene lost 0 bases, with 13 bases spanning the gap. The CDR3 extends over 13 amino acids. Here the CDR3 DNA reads TGTGCCACACAGGGCCGAAGCTCCTACGAGCAGTACTTC. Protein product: CATQGRSSYEQYF.

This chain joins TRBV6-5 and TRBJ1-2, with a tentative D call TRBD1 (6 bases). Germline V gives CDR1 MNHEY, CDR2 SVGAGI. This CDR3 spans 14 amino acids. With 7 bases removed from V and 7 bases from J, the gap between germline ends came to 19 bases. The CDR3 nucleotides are TGTGCCAGCAATACCCAGGGGTCGGCAAGTGGCTACACCTTC. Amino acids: CASNTQGSASGYTF.

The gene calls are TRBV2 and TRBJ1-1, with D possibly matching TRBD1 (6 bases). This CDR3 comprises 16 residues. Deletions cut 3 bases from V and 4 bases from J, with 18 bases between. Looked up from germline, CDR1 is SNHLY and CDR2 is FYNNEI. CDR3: CASSEHPGDQGTEAFF. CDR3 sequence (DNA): TGTGCCAGCAGTGAGCATCCAGGGGATCAGGGCACTGAAGCTTTCTTT.

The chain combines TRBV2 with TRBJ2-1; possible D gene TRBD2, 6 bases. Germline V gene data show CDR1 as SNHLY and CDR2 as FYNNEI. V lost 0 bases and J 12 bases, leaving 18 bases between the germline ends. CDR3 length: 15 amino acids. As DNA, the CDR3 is TGTGCCAGCAGTGAAGCGATCGTTAGCGGTAGTGGGCAGTTCTTC. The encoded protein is CASSEAIVSGSGQFF. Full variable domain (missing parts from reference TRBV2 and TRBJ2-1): EPEVTQTPSHQVTQMGQEVILRCVPISNHLYFYWYRQILGQKVEFLVSFYNNEISEKSEIFDDQFSVERPDGSNFTLKIRSTKLEDSAMYFCASSEAIVSGSGQFFGPGTRLTVL.